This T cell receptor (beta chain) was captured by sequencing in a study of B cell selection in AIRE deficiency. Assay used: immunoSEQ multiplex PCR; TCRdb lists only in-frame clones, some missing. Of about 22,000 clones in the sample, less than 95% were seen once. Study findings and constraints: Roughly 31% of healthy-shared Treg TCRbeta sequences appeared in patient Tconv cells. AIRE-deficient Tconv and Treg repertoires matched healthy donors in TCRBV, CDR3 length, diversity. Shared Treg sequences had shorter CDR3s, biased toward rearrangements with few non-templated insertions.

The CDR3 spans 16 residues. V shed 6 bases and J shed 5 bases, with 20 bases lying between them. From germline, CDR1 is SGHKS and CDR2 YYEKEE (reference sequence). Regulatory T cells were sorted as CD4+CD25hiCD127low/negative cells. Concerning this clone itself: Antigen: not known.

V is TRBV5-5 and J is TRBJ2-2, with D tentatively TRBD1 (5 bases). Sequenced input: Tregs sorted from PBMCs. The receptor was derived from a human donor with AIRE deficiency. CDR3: CASTYQIRAGTGELFF. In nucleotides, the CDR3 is TGTGCCAGCACCTACCAGATCAGGGCTGGAACCGGGGAGCTGTTTTTT.